A single sample gave rise to the 26 T cell receptor beta chains below, sequenced in a study of CD8 T cells in Susac syndrome (dated by TCRdb to about 2019). The library was made by the immunoSEQ multiplex PCR assay. RNA was extracted using the RNeasy kit, and roughly 0.45 to 1 microgram was reverse transcribed with random hexamers. TCRdb reanalyzed the raw reads on its own, using fastp at Q25 for trimming and MiXCR for clone calling, and kept in-frame beta chains. Rows matching on CDR3 protein sequence are summarized as one entry with the most common DNA and genes. Here the sample has 170,000 or so distinct CDR3 sequences; under 95% occur a single time. Roughly 0.098% of the sample rests with the top ten. The specimen sequenced was CD4+ T cells from PBMCs. Receptors originate from a human donor with multiple sclerosis.

The CDR3 loop reads CASSPTGLVGGYTF. CDR3 in DNA: TGTGCCAGCAGCCCCACAGGGCTGGTCGGGGGCTACACCTTC. The chain links TRBV14 to TRBJ1-2; D perhaps matches TRBD1 (6 bases). The V end was cut by 4 bases, the J end by 8 bases, with 17 bases between. Germline lookup yields CDR1 SGHDN and CDR2 FVKESK. There are 14 residues in the CDR3.

This chain connects TRBV5-1 to TRBJ2-5, with 7 bases identical to TRBD1. The CDR3 totals 15 residues. V lost 0 bases, J lost 2 bases, and 4 bases stayed unmatched. The germline CDR1 and CDR2 sequences are SGHRS and YFSETQ. The CDR3 loop is CASSLGQGGQETQYF. DNA for the CDR3: TGCGCCAGCAGCTTGGGACAGGGTGGTCAAGAGACCCAGTACTTC.

As DNA, the CDR3 is TGTGCCAGCAGCTTAGCATCGGCTAGTGTCAAGCAGTACTTC. It yields the protein CASSLASASVKQYF. The rearrangement joins TRBV7-2 to TRBJ2-7; no clear D. Per the germline V gene, CDR1 is SGHTA and CDR2 is FQGNSA. CDR3 length: 14 amino acids. Trimming shortened V by 0 bases and J by 8 bases, and 14 bases separated the two germline ends.

The V call is TRBV12-3 or TRBV12-4, the J call TRBJ2-7, with D uncertain. With 6 bases removed from V and 0 bases from J, the gap between germline ends came to 15 bases. The CDR3 extends over 15 amino acids. In DNA, the CDR3 is TGTGCCAGCAGCCCCCACCGGACCCCCTCCTACGAGCAGTACTTC. As protein: CASSPHRTPSYEQYF.

This clonotype showed up just once. This chain uses TRBV27 with TRBJ1-6; 9 bases map to TRBD1. V lost 5 bases and J lost 10; bases outside the gene matches: 9. Germline-derived CDR1 and CDR2 are MNHEY and SMNVEV (reference sequence). CDR3 size: 15 residues. The CDR3 DNA sequence: TGTGCCAGCAGTGCCGCCGGGACAGGGAGATCACCCCTCCACTTT. This sequence encodes CASSAAGTGRSPLHF.

The V gene is TRBV4-3, the J gene TRBJ2-7, with TRBD1 identical over 12 bases. The CDR3 is 18 residues long. CDR1 LGHNA and CDR2 YSLEER come from the germline V gene. Trimming at V came to 1 base and at J to 1 base, leaving 8 bases not matched to a gene. CDR3 in DNA: TGCGCCAGCAGCCAAGTATGGGGACAGGGGGCCGGATCCTACGAGCAGTACTTC. It encodes CASSQVWGQGAGSYEQYF.

The chain combines TRBV5-1 with TRBJ1-5, with 8 bases that match TRBD1. This CDR3 has 15 amino acids. Germline values: CDR1 SGHRS, CDR2 YFSETQ. V was pared by 0 bases and J by 5 bases, with 4 bases of the junction left unmatched. The CDR3, as DNA: TGCGCCAGCAGCTTGGCGCCAGGGGGCTATCAGCCCCAGCATTTT. Amino acid sequence: CASSLAPGGYQPQHF.

The rearrangement links TRBV7-8 to TRBJ2-3, with D possibly called TRBD1 or TRBD2 (6 bases each). Germline CDR1 is SGHVS and CDR2 is FQNEAQ. The ends were cut back, 2 bases at V and 5 bases at J, with 17 bases in the middle. This CDR3 is built from 16 residues. The DNA of the CDR3 is TGTGCCAGCAGCTTAAGGGGGGCTTATGGTGGAGATACGCAGTATTTT. Translated, it gives CASSLRGAYGGDTQYF.

The V and J genes are TRBV5-1 and TRBJ2-1; 14 nucleotides align to TRBD2. Germline V gene lookup returns CDR1 SGHRS and CDR2 YFSETQ. The length of the CDR3 is 14 residues. The V and J ends lost 5 bases and 9 bases, in that order; junction bases with no gene match: 4. The CDR3 DNA reads as TGCGCCAGCAGGTCCGGGACTAGCGGGAGTGAGCAGTTCTTC. This sequence encodes CASRSGTSGSEQFF.

The chain has TRBV19 and TRBJ2-2; D is undetermined. This CDR3 has 14 residues. The V end lost 1 base, the J end lost 2 bases, and 5 bases lay between the germline ends. Germline CDR1 is LNHDA and CDR2 is SQIVND (reference sequence). The CDR3 DNA follows: TGTGCCAGTAGTATAGTTCGCAACACCGGGGAGCTGTTTTTT. Its protein product is CASSIVRNTGELFF.

This chain uses TRBV28 with TRBJ1-5; D is possibly TRBD1 (5 bases). Germline lookup yields CDR1 MDHEN and CDR2 SYDVKM. This CDR3 contains 16 residues. Between the trimmed V and J ends, which lost 3 bases and 2 bases, there was a span of 14 bases. The CDR3 bases are TGTGCCAGCAGTTTTAGAGCCAGGGTGGGCAATCAGCCCCAGCATTTT. This gives the protein CASSFRARVGNQPQHF.

V gene TRBV15 combines with J gene TRBJ2-6; D might be TRBD2 (6 bases). Trimming left V 1 base short and J 1 base short, with 11 bases between. The CDR3 totals 17 residues. Germline-derived CDR1 and CDR2 are LNHNV and YYDKDF (reference sequence). The CDR3 DNA reads TGTGCCACCAGCAGAGGGGCGGGGCTTTCTGGGGCCAACGTCCTGACTTTC. This translates into CATSRGAGLSGANVLTF.

This clonotype was picked up one time. The chain links TRBV10-2 to TRBJ1-6; D is ambiguous. The germline CDR1 and CDR2 sequences are WSHSY and SAAADI. This CDR3 has 14 amino acids. V gave up 7 bases and J gave up 9 bases, with 16 bases separating them. CDR3 amino acids: CASTGGLEGSPLHF. The CDR3 nucleotides are TGCGCCAGCACCGGTGGACTCGAAGGTTCACCCCTCCACTTT.

The chain joins TRBV19 to TRBJ2-7; 9 bases match TRBD1. This CDR3 has 13 residues. The germline V gene has CDR1 LNHDA and CDR2 SQIVND (reference sequence). After removal of 6 bases from V and 0 bases from J, the junction contained 0 bases not matched to a gene. CDR3 loop: CASRDRGSYEQYF. The DNA of the CDR3 is TGTGCCAGTAGGGACAGGGGCTCCTACGAGCAGTACTTC.

The CDR3 reads CASRPTGKNTEAFF. CDR3 coding DNA: TGTGCCAGCAGGCCGACAGGGAAAAACACTGAAGCTTTCTTT. The rearrangement uses TRBV6-2 or TRBV6-3 and TRBJ1-1, with 7 bases fitting TRBD1. The J segment lost 2 bases and the V segment lost 6 bases, leaving 6 bases of the junction unmatched. Germline CDR1 is MNHEY and CDR2 is SVGEGT. This CDR3 contains 14 residues.

This clonotype was detected once. This rearrangement joins TRBV7-2 to TRBJ2-7, with 10 bases identical to TRBD2. Trimming removed 10 bases from V and 3 bases from J; junction bases left unmatched: 6. This CDR3 is built from 13 residues. CDR1 is SGHTA, CDR2 FQGNSA, per germline. The CDR3 sequence: CAIGTSVHYEQYF. The CDR3, as DNA: TGTGCCATCGGGACTAGCGTACACTACGAGCAGTACTTC.

The genes are TRBV29-1 and TRBJ2-3; 9 positions agree with TRBD1. With V trimmed by 5 bases and J by 3 bases, 15 bases remained unmatched. CDR1 is SQVTM and CDR2 is ANQGSEA in the germline V gene. The CDR3 length is 17 residues. The CDR3 DNA follows: TGCAGCGTTCCATCCCTTAGGACAGGGGCAGGGACAGATACGCAGTATTTT. Protein sequence: CSVPSLRTGAGTDTQYF.

The chain combines TRBV6-5 with TRBJ2-3; no clear D gene. The CDR3 is made up of 17 amino acids. CDR1 and CDR2 from the germline V gene are MNHEY and SVGAGI. The V and J ends lost 2 bases and 1 base respectively, with 16 bases between them. The DNA for the CDR3 is TGTGCCAGCAGTTACGTCCTGGGAACCCCAGGCACAGATACGCAGTATTTT. Protein product: CASSYVLGTPGTDTQYF.

J is TRBJ1-3 and V is TRBV21-1; TRBD1 is the table's D call, not checked against the DNA. TRBV21-1 is deemed a pseudogene. This CDR3 is 17 amino acids long. The CDR3 here is CASSKEDRGLSGNTIYF. CDR3 DNA sequence: TGTGCCAGCAGCAAAGAGGACAGGGGGCTTTCTGGAAACACCATATATTTT.

The chain carries TRBV27 and TRBJ1-2, with D maybe TRBD1 (6 bases). This CDR3 region has 14 residues. Germline assignment: CDR1 MNHEY and CDR2 SMNVEV (reference sequence). Trimming cost V 6 bases and J 6 bases, with 17 bases left between them. The CDR3 DNA reads TGTGCCAGCAGCTACCGTGGGACAACCGATGGCTACACCTTC. It is translated as CASSYRGTTDGYTF.

J is TRBJ2-1 and V is TRBV6-2 or TRBV6-3, with 8 bases lining up with TRBD2. Losses at the gene ends were 7 bases for V and 4 bases for J; bases not matched to a gene: 6. CDR1 and CDR2 (germline): MNHEY, SVGEGT. This CDR3 is 14 amino acids long. The CDR3 region has the DNA TGTGCCAGCACCCAACTAGCGGAGTACAATGAGCAGTTCTTC. Protein product: CASTQLAEYNEQFF.

This chain uses TRBV19 with TRBJ2-1, with D perhaps TRBD1 (6 bases). Deletions cut 3 bases from V and 9 bases from J, with 6 bases between. This CDR3 is built from 11 residues. Germline V gene data show CDR1 as LNHDA and CDR2 as SQIVND (reference sequence). This chain's CDR3 is CASSIRGEQFF. DNA of the CDR3: TGTGCCAGTAGTATCAGGGGTGAGCAGTTCTTC.

The CDR3 sequence is CASSQGRGGSIWFF. CDR3 sequence (DNA): TGCGCCAGCAGCCAGGGGCGGGGGGGGTCGATTTGGTTCTTC. This chain connects TRBV4-3 to TRBJ2-1; the match to TRBD2 covers 9 bases. Germline trimming cut 3 bases from V and 15 bases from J; bases unmatched to any gene: 12. Germline lookup yields CDR1 LGHNA and CDR2 YSLEER. The CDR3 extends over 14 amino acids.

The gene calls are TRBV20-1 and TRBJ1-2; TRBD1 agrees at 7 bases. This CDR3 region has 13 residues. Germline V gene data show CDR1 as DFQATT and CDR2 as SNEGSKA (reference sequence). Trimming at V came to 5 bases and at J to 8 bases, leaving 11 bases not matched to a gene. DNA of the CDR3: TGCAGTGCTGACCTAACAGGGGCCCGGGGCTACACCTTC. This gives the protein CSADLTGARGYTF.

V gene TRBV5-1 combines with J gene TRBJ2-2, with 10 bases matching TRBD1. This CDR3 has 15 residues. V lost 5 bases to trimming and J lost 4 bases; unmatched junction nucleotides: 5. CDR1 is SGHRS and CDR2 is YFSETQ in the germline V gene. In nucleotides, the CDR3 is TGCGCCAGCAGATCCGGGACAGGGGCCACCGGGGAGCTGTTTTTT. Its translation is CASRSGTGATGELFF.

The rearrangement uses TRBV20-1 and TRBJ2-4; D is unresolved. V shed 5 bases and J shed 7 bases, with 6 bases lying between them. The CDR3 loop spans 10 amino acids. Germline lookup yields CDR1 DFQATT and CDR2 SNEGSKA (reference sequence). The CDR3 region has the DNA TGCAGTGCTTTGGGGAACATTCAGTACTTC. Residues: CSALGNIQYF.